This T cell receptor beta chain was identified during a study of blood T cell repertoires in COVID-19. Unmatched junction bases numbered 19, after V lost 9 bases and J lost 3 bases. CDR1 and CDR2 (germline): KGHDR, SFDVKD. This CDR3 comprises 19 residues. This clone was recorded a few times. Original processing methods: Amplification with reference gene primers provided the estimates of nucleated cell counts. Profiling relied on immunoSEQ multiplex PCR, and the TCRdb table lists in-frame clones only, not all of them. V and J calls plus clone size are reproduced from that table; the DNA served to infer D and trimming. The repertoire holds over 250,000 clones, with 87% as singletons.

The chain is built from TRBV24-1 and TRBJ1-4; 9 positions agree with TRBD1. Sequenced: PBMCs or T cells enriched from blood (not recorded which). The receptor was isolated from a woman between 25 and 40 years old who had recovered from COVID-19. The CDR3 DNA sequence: TGTGCCACCCAAAATAAATCAACAGGGGGCGGAAAAGCTAATGAAAAACTGTTTTTT. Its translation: CATQNKSTGGGKANEKLFF.